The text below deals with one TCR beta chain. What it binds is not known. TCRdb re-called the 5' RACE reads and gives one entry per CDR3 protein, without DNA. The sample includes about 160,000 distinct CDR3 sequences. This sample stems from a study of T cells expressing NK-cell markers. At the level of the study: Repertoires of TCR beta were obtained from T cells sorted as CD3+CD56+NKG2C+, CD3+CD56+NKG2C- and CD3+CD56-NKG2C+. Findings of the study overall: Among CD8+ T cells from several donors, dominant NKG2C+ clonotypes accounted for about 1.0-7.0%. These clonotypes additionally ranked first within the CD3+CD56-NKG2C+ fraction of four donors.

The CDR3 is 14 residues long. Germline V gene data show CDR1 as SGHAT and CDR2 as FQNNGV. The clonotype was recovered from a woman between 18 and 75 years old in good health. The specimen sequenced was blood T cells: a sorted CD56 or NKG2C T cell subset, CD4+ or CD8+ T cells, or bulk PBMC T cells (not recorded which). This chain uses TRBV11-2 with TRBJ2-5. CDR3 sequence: CASSLGASEGTQYF.